This passage covers 8 T cell receptor beta chains from one sample sequenced in a study of blood T cell repertoires in COVID-19. Assay used: immunoSEQ multiplex PCR; TCRdb lists only in-frame clones, some missing. The profile shows about 220,000 clones, around 90% of them singletons. What was sequenced was PBMCs or T cells enriched from blood (not recorded which). The source of these receptors is a man aged 25-45 years who had been exposed to COVID-19.

V is TRBV18 and J is TRBJ2-7; D ambiguous. The CDR3 loop spans 18 amino acids. Germline CDR1 is KGHSH and CDR2 is LQKENI. V was cut by 3 bases and J by 0 bases, with 21 bases left in between. The CDR3 loop is CASSPAQPAGSNSYEQYF. CDR3 in DNA: TGTGCCAGCTCACCCGCTCAGCCTGCAGGATCCAACTCCTACGAGCAGTACTTC.

CDR3 nucleotide sequence: TGCGCCAGCAGCCAAGAGCCGGACATTTACGAGCAGTACTTC. This sequence encodes CASSQEPDIYEQYF. The gene calls are TRBV4-1 and TRBJ2-7, with D possibly TRBD1 on 5 matching bases. V was pared by 0 bases and J by 4 bases, with 10 bases between. Germline loops: CDR1 MGHRA, CDR2 YSYEKL. The CDR3 has 14 residues.

The rearrangement joins TRBV5-5 to TRBJ1-2; D call uncertain. Germline V gene lookup returns CDR1 SGHKS and CDR2 YYEKEE (reference sequence). The CDR3 totals 15 residues. V lost 5 bases to trimming and J lost 4 bases, with 18 bases between them. The CDR3 nucleotides read TGTGCCAGCAGACAAGGACTTGCTGTCACCTATGGCTACACCTTC. It is translated as CASRQGLAVTYGYTF.

A word on this clone: This CDR3 is also generated by other DNA sequences in the sample. The chain links TRBV29-1 to TRBJ2-5; D possibly corresponds to TRBD1 (5 bases). Germline CDR1 SQVTM, CDR2 ANQGSEA. The ends were cut back, 3 bases at V and 1 base at J, with 9 bases in the middle. This CDR3 comprises 13 residues. CDR3 coding DNA: TGCAGCGTTGATCGTGGGGCCCAAGAGACCCAGTACTTC. Translated: CSVDRGAQETQYF.

J is TRBJ2-3 and V is TRBV5-5; 8 bases map to TRBD2. Losses at the gene ends were 0 bases for V and 4 bases for J; bases not matched to a gene: 4. The CDR3 is 15 residues long. Per germline, CDR1 SGHKS and CDR2 YYEKEE (reference sequence). In DNA, the CDR3 is TGTGCCAGCAGCTTGGGACACGGGGGGGCAGATACGCAGTATTTT. The encoded protein is CASSLGHGGADTQYF. Complete variable domain (other parts from reference TRBV5-5 and TRBJ2-3): DAGVTQSPTHLIKTRGQQVTLRCSPISGHKSVSWYQQVLGQGPQFIFQYYEKEERGRGNFPDRFSARQFPNYSSELNVNALLLGDSALYLCASSLGHGGADTQYFGPGTRLTVL.

The J gene is TRBJ1-2, the V gene TRBV2, with unresolved D. CDR3 length equals 15 residues. Germline CDR1 reads SNHLY; CDR2 reads FYNNEI. Between the trimmed V and J ends, which lost 11 bases and 4 bases, there was a span of 23 bases. CDR3 sequence reads: CAGRQDQDSLYGYTF. CDR3 in DNA: TGTGCCGGCCGACAAGACCAGGATAGTCTCTATGGCTACACCTTC.

The chain joins TRBV10-3 to TRBJ2-7; TRBD1 is a possible D gene (5 bases). Trimming removed 11 bases at V and 2 bases at J, with 19 bases between. The CDR3 contains 14 residues. Germline V gene sequence: CDR1 ENHRY, CDR2 SYGVKD. The CDR3 nucleotides read TGTGCCGGGGCGCTCGAAGTGACCCCCTACGAGCAGTACTTC. Translating it yields CAGALEVTPYEQYF.

This chain uses TRBV6-5 with TRBJ1-6; 8 nucleotides agree with TRBD1. J gave up 6 bases and V 4 bases, and 5 bases lay outside the gene matches. Germline CDR1 and CDR2: MNHEY and SVGAGI. The CDR3 has 15 residues. CDR3 bases: TGTGCCAGCAGTTTTGGCCAGGGGGCTAATTCACCCCTCCACTTT. Its translation: CASSFGQGANSPLHF.